The 26 T cell receptor beta chains below were found in one sample sequenced in a study of early T cells in non-severe SARS-CoV-2 infection. Via MiXCR, TCRdb re-called the 5' RACE reads, giving one row per CDR3 protein. The data contain about 80,000 distinct CDR3 sequences, around 12% of them singletons. The specimen was whole blood, collected at baseline. Source of these receptors: an adult who was a healthcare worker with PCR-confirmed SARS-CoV-2 infection or an uninfected control (not recorded which). The donor label of this sample is uncertain.

This clonotype showed up many times. The chain uses TRBV5-1 and TRBJ2-5, with 8 bases matching TRBD2. Germline assignment: CDR1 SGHRS and CDR2 YFSETQ. V lost 4 bases and J lost 2; bases outside the gene matches: 7. CDR3 length: 15 residues. The CDR3 DNA reads TGCGCCAGCAGCACCCCCGGGACTAGTCAAGAGACCCAGTACTTC. The encoded protein is CASSTPGTSQETQYF.

The CDR3 here is CSASGSAGYEQYF. CDR3 DNA: TGCAGTGCTTCCGGGTCGGCGGGGTACGAGCAGTACTTC. The chain joins TRBV20-1 to TRBJ2-7; tentatively, D is TRBD2 (6 bases). The CDR3 extends over 13 amino acids. Trimming pared 5 bases from V and 4 bases from J, leaving 15 bases between. Germline V gene lookup returns CDR1 DFQATT and CDR2 SNEGSKA (reference sequence).

J is TRBJ2-1 and V is TRBV18, with 12 bases aligning to TRBD2. The germline V gene encodes CDR1 KGHSH and CDR2 LQKENI. Unmatched junction bases numbered 5, after V lost 2 bases and J lost 6 bases. The CDR3 length is 16 residues. CDR3 coding DNA: TGTGCCAGCTCACCAACCGGGACTAGCGGGCCCAATGAGCAGTTCTTC. The encoded protein is CASSPTGTSGPNEQFF.

The chain employs TRBV11-2 and TRBJ2-5; the D gene is possibly TRBD1 (5 bases). Per the germline V gene, CDR1 is SGHAT and CDR2 is FQNNGV. This CDR3 is built from 14 residues. V gave up 3 bases and J gave up 5 bases, with 13 bases separating them. In nucleotides, the CDR3 is TGTGCCAGCAGCTTGAGCGACAGTCGGGAGACCCAGTACTTC. As protein: CASSLSDSRETQYF.

Only a few counts were recorded for this clonotype. The V and J genes are TRBV7-8 and TRBJ2-1; TRBD1 matches 7 bases. The CDR3 is made up of 15 amino acids. The ends lost 4 bases at V and 2 bases at J; junction bases unmatched: 5. Germline V gene sequence: CDR1 SGHVS, CDR2 FQNEAQ. DNA of the CDR3: TGTGCCAGCAGCTATACGACAGGGACCTACAATGAGCAGTTCTTC. This encodes CASSYTTGTYNEQFF.

About this clonotype itself: A much more abundant neighbour one base away suggests this may be a read error. This chain uses TRBV4-1 with TRBJ2-3; perhaps TRBD1 as D (6 bases). This CDR3 is built from 15 residues. Germline V gene lookup returns CDR1 MGHRA and CDR2 YSYEKL. Deletions cut 1 base from V and 2 bases from J, with 10 bases between. For the CDR3, the DNA is TGCGCCAGCAGCCAAGCAGGGGTTTACACAGATACGCAGTATTTT. Encoded protein: CASSQAGVYTDTQYF.

The chain joins TRBV7-2 to TRBJ2-2; D gene uncertain. The CDR3 has 12 amino acids. Per the germline V gene, CDR1 is SGHTA and CDR2 is FQGNSA. Trimming stripped 5 bases from V and 7 bases from J, with 8 bases between. The CDR3 reads CASSAIYGELFF. As DNA, the CDR3 is TGTGCCAGCAGCGCCATTTACGGGGAGCTGTTTTTT.

This clonotype was seen a few times. The chain combines TRBV6-2 or TRBV6-3 with TRBJ1-1; perhaps TRBD1 as D (5 bases). Trimming stripped 2 bases from V and 0 bases from J, with 7 bases between. This CDR3 contains 14 residues. Germline values: CDR1 MNHEY, CDR2 SVGEGT. CDR3 residues: CASSYRGMNTEAFF. The CDR3 DNA is TGTGCCAGCAGTTACCGGGGGATGAACACTGAAGCTTTCTTT.

This chain uses TRBV20-1 with TRBJ2-3; D is possibly TRBD1 or TRBD2 (6 bases each). The V gene's germline CDR1 is DFQATT and CDR2 SNEGSKA (reference sequence). The V gene lost 1 base and the J gene lost 0 bases, with 14 bases spanning the gap. There are 16 residues in the CDR3. The CDR3 spells CSARVPRGGSTDTQYF. DNA for the CDR3: TGCAGTGCTAGAGTTCCCAGGGGAGGCAGCACAGATACGCAGTATTTT.

This clonotype was detected only a few times. V usage is TRBV6-5 and J usage is TRBJ2-5, with D perhaps TRBD2 (6 bases). The V gene's germline CDR1 is MNHEY and CDR2 SVGAGI. Trimming took off 0 bases at V and 4 bases at J, with 12 bases between the two ends. The length of the CDR3 is 15 residues. In nucleotides, the CDR3 is TGTGCCAGCAGTTACTCCTCCGACGGGAGAGAGACCCAGTACTTC. Translation: CASSYSSDGRETQYF.

The V call is TRBV10-2, the J call TRBJ2-7; tentative D call: TRBD1 (6 bases). The length of the CDR3 is 14 residues. Trimming left V 7 bases short and J 2 bases short, with 15 bases between. The V gene's germline CDR1 is WSHSY and CDR2 SAAADI. The CDR3 coding sequence is TGCGCCAGCATCTACGACAGGCCGGCCTACGAGCAGTACTTC. It is translated as CASIYDRPAYEQYF.

This clonotype occurred many times. V usage is TRBV4-1 and J usage is TRBJ2-2; 8 bases align to TRBD2. With V trimmed by 0 bases and J by 6 bases, 6 bases remained unmatched. The CDR3 extends over 16 amino acids. CDR1 and CDR2 from the germline V gene are MGHRA and YSYEKL. CDR3 coding DNA: TGCGCCAGCAGCCAAGATGGCGGGAGGAGCGCCGGGGAGCTGTTTTTT. This gives the protein CASSQDGGRSAGELFF.

This clonotype has more than one count but fewer than ten. This rearrangement joins TRBV4-3 to TRBJ2-3, with D perhaps TRBD1 or TRBD2 (6 bases each). This CDR3 comprises 19 residues. Per germline, CDR1 LGHNA and CDR2 YSLEER. V was pared by 0 bases and J by 0 bases, with 19 bases between. DNA for the CDR3: TGCGCCAGCAGCCAAGATGTTAGGGGGGCCGGAAAAAGCACAGATACGCAGTATTTT. Its protein is CASSQDVRGAGKSTDTQYF.

This clonotype was found many times. This rearrangement joins TRBV29-1 to TRBJ2-7, with D uncertain. The germline V gene encodes CDR1 SQVTM and CDR2 ANQGSEA. Trimming took off 7 bases at V and 2 bases at J, with 12 bases between the two ends. CDR3 length: 12 amino acids. CDR3 coding DNA: TGCAGCGCAAAATCCGACGCCTACGAGCAGTACTTC. Its protein is CSAKSDAYEQYF.

This clonotype was found many times. V and J are TRBV11-3 and TRBJ2-7; 7 bases align to TRBD1. The CDR3 is 13 amino acids. From germline, CDR1 is SGHNT and CDR2 YENEEA. The V segment lost 5 bases and the J segment 6 bases; nucleotides outside the gene matches: 7. CDR3 coding DNA: TGTGCCAGCAGCAGGGGACAGAGTGGCGAGCAGTACTTC. Translating it yields CASSRGQSGEQYF.

The rearrangement joins TRBV12-5 to TRBJ1-2, with 9 bases fitting TRBD1. After removal of 7 bases from V and 5 bases from J, the junction contained 14 bases not matched to a gene. The CDR3 loop spans 16 amino acids. In germline, CDR1 is LGHNT, CDR2 FRNRAP. The CDR3 loop is CASALRSQGAIYGYTF. In DNA form, the CDR3 reads TGTGCTAGTGCCCTGAGATCACAGGGGGCGATTTATGGCTACACCTTC.

V is TRBV6-5 and J is TRBJ2-1; D uncertain. The V and J ends lost 4 bases and 9 bases respectively, with 10 bases between them. CDR3 length: 12 residues. The germline gives CDR1 MNHEY, CDR2 SVGAGI. The CDR3 DNA reads as TGTGCCAGCAGTTTAAGGAGAGGTGAGCAGTTCTTC. Translating gives CASSLRRGEQFF.

This chain links TRBV28 with TRBJ2-7, with 8 positions matching TRBD2. This CDR3 spans 14 amino acids. CDR1 is MDHEN and CDR2 is SYDVKM in the germline V gene. Losses at the gene ends were 2 bases for V and 4 bases for J; bases not matched to a gene: 4. The CDR3 spells CASSLAGGTYEQYF. The DNA for the CDR3 is TGTGCCAGCAGTTTAGCGGGAGGAACGTACGAGCAGTACTTC.

This clonotype has a count of ten or more. V usage is TRBV20-1 and J usage is TRBJ2-2, with TRBD1 matching 10 bases. After removal of 3 bases from V and 8 bases from J, the junction contained 9 bases not matched to a gene. CDR3 length: 15 amino acids. Germline CDR1 is DFQATT and CDR2 is SNEGSKA (reference sequence). In DNA form, the CDR3 reads TGCAGTGCTAGTTTCGCAGGGACAGGGGCAGGGGAGCTGTTTTTT. This codes for CSASFAGTGAGELFF.

This clonotype was seen just once. The genes are TRBV20-1 and TRBJ2-5, with TRBD2 matching over 7 bases. V lost 4 bases and J lost 5; bases outside the gene matches: 10. The germline V gene has CDR1 DFQATT and CDR2 SNEGSKA (reference sequence). The CDR3 runs 14 residues. This CDR3 reads CSAMMGGSGETQYF. The CDR3 nucleotides read TGCAGTGCTATGATGGGCGGGAGCGGGGAGACCCAGTACTTC.

J is TRBJ2-3 and V is TRBV7-2, with D perhaps assigned TRBD1 or TRBD2 (5 bases each). Germline CDR1 and CDR2: SGHTA and FQGNSA. Deletions cut 5 bases from V and 4 bases from J, with 19 bases between. The CDR3 length is 16 residues. As DNA, the CDR3 is TGTGCCAGCAGCCAGGGCGCTAGCCACACTTCAGATACGCAGTATTTT. Protein product: CASSQGASHTSDTQYF.

This clonotype has just a few counts. The chain is built from TRBV20-1 and TRBJ2-3; 7 bases agree with TRBD2. V was clipped by 3 bases and J by 0 bases; unmatched bases: 9. This CDR3 is 16 amino acids long. Germline V CDR1 and CDR2: DFQATT, SNEGSKA (reference sequence). This chain's CDR3 is CSARGLAEVSTDTQYF. The CDR3 DNA is TGCAGTGCTAGGGGTCTAGCGGAAGTAAGCACAGATACGCAGTATTTT.

The table lists this clonotype with a few counts. The chain has TRBV4-2 and TRBJ2-7; D is tentatively TRBD1 or TRBD2 (6 bases each). The germline V gene has CDR1 LGHNA and CDR2 YNFKEQ. The CDR3 has 15 residues. The V end lost 5 bases, the J end lost 2 bases, and 16 bases lay between the germline ends. This CDR3 reads CASSSARGQPYEQYF. The DNA for the CDR3 is TGTGCCAGCAGCTCAGCACGGGGGCAACCCTACGAGCAGTACTTC.

This clonotype was seen ten or more times. The rearrangement links TRBV29-1 to TRBJ1-2, with TRBD1 as a possible D gene (5 bases). Per the germline V gene, CDR1 is SQVTM and CDR2 is ANQGSEA. V was pared by 4 bases and J by 2 bases, with 5 bases between. The CDR3 loop spans 11 amino acids. CDR3 sequence: CSVGGNYGYTF. The DNA of the CDR3 is TGCAGCGTTGGGGGGAACTATGGCTACACCTTC.

This clonotype was detected only a few times. CDR3 sequence: CSTQTLAGGGLSEQFF. In nucleotides, the CDR3 is TGCAGTACTCAGACGCTAGCGGGGGGCGGTCTGAGTGAGCAGTTCTTC. The chain joins TRBV20-1 to TRBJ2-1; 11 bases line up with TRBD2. Germline V lookup: CDR1 DFQATT, CDR2 SNEGSKA (reference sequence). Trimming at V came to 8 bases and at J to 9 bases, leaving 18 bases not matched to a gene. The CDR3 totals 16 residues.

In its sample, this clonotype was seen a few times. This chain links TRBV10-2 with TRBJ1-4; 7 bases align to TRBD1. CDR1 WSHSY and CDR2 SAAADI come from the germline V gene. The CDR3 extends over 16 amino acids. V lost 7 bases and J lost 0; bases outside the gene matches: 8. CDR3 amino acids: CASNDNRGTTNEKLFF. The CDR3 nucleotides are TGCGCCAGCAACGATAACAGGGGTACAACTAATGAAAAACTGTTTTTT.